This T cell receptor beta chain is from a study of vaccination effects on CD4 cells after COVID-19. Using viral peptide pools, the ViraFEST assay grew out antigen-specific CD4+ T cells prior to sequencing. Isolating CD4+ T cells followed approximately nine days of culture. Each well held some 2 million PBMC cultured with 7.5 to 10 ug/ml peptides and about 9.7 IU/ml IL-2. Trimming removed 2 bases from V and 8 bases from J, with 12 bases in between. The CDR3 spans 13 residues. CDR1 MGHRA and CDR2 YSYEKL come from the germline V gene. TCRdb's table, derived via immunoSEQ multiplex PCR, lists solely in-frame clones and lacks some. In the table there are approximately 54,000 clones, around 85% of which are singletons. This clone was seen a handful of times. The antigen remains unidentified.

This sequence was found in a human donor who received a COVID-19 vaccine. The J gene is TRBJ1-2, the V gene TRBV4-1; D is perhaps TRBD1 (6 bases). Sequenced material: CD4+ T cells from PBMCs cultured with HCoV-229E spike peptides, taken before COVID-19 vaccination. The CDR3 loop is CASSQRGERGYTF. The CDR3 bases are TGCGCCAGCAGCCAAAGGGGGGAACGAGGCTACACCTTC.